Below are 27 T cell receptor beta chains sequenced from a single sample in a study of T-cell memory formation after mild COVID-19. From the 5' RACE reads, TCRdb called clonotypes with MiXCR, one entry per CDR3 protein. Of 150,000 to 200,000 distinct CDR3 sequences in the sample, around 10% are singletons; the top ten hold 3.8%. The sequenced material came from PBMCs or a T cell subset sorted from them (not recorded which). These receptors were collected from a man younger than 35 who had mild COVID-19 (a few samples of this study predate the infection). Cell type and time point are not known.

The chain carries TRBV20-1 and TRBJ2-5; D assignment may be TRBD1 or TRBD2 (5 bases each). CDR3 length: 14 amino acids. The germline CDR1 and CDR2 sequences are DFQATT and SNEGSKA (reference sequence). Trimming took 0 bases from V and 4 from J, leaving 12 bases between them. The CDR3 loop reads CSARDYQGRETQYF. The CDR3 nucleotides read TGCAGTGCTAGAGATTACCAGGGACGAGAGACCCAGTACTTC.

This clonotype was picked up a small number of times. The CDR3 DNA reads as TGCAGTGCTAGCGACCAGGTAGCTGAAGCTTTCTTT. This codes for CSASDQVAEAFF. This chain uses TRBV20-1 with TRBJ1-1; no definite D call. Looked up from germline, CDR1 is DFQATT and CDR2 is SNEGSKA (reference sequence). The V gene lost 3 bases and the J gene lost 6 bases, with 11 bases spanning the gap. The CDR3 length is 12 residues.

This clonotype was counted a few times. This chain links TRBV5-6 with TRBJ2-7; tentative D call: TRBD1 (6 bases). The V and J ends lost 4 bases and 3 bases respectively, with 17 bases between them. Per germline, CDR1 SGHDT and CDR2 YYEEEE. This CDR3 is 15 amino acids long. DNA for the CDR3: TGTGCCAGCAGCCTCGACAGGTCGTGGGGCTACGAGCAGTACGTC. Amino acid sequence: CASSLDRSWGYEQYV.

This clonotype was counted a few times. The chain is built from TRBV5-1 and TRBJ2-2; TRBD2 matches 7 bases. The CDR3 is made up of 16 amino acids. V trimming: 0 bases; J trimming: 2 bases; junction bases outside the gene matches: 4. Germline CDR1 SGHRS, CDR2 YFSETQ. In DNA, the CDR3 is TGCGCCAGCAGCTTGGGTTCTAGCGGAAACACCGGGGAGCTGTTTTTT. Protein product: CASSLGSSGNTGELFF.

The CDR3 DNA is TGTGCCACCAGCAGAGATCGCCAGTACCAAGAGACCCAGTACTTC. Amino acid sequence: CATSRDRQYQETQYF. The V call is TRBV15, the J call TRBJ2-5; D remains unclear. Trimming pared 0 bases from V and 0 bases from J, leaving 8 bases between. CDR1 is LNHNV and CDR2 is YYDKDF in the germline V gene (reference sequence). This CDR3 region has 15 residues.

This clonotype showed up just a few times. The chain carries TRBV18 and TRBJ2-3; D perhaps matches TRBD1 (6 bases). V lost 1 base and J lost 10, with 18 bases in between. CDR1 is KGHSH and CDR2 is LQKENI in the germline V gene. The CDR3 is 15 residues long. In DNA form, the CDR3 reads TGTGCCAGCTCACCACGGGGGCCAGTCGCTATGGCGCAGTATTTT. Translated: CASSPRGPVAMAQYF.

This clonotype was picked up a small number of times. The rearrangement uses TRBV5-1 and TRBJ2-1; tentatively, D is TRBD2 (5 bases). The V gene lost 1 base and the J gene lost 0 bases, with 8 bases spanning the gap. Germline-derived CDR1 and CDR2 are SGHRS and YFSETQ. The CDR3 sequence is 15 residues long. This chain's CDR3 is CASSLLEGSYNEQFF. DNA of the CDR3: TGCGCCAGCAGCTTGCTAGAGGGCTCCTACAATGAGCAGTTCTTC.

This chain links TRBV3-1 with TRBJ1-5; TRBD1 is a possible D gene (5 bases). The CDR3 length is 15 residues. The V gene lost 5 bases and the J gene lost 3 bases, with 14 bases spanning the gap. Germline CDR1 reads LGHDT; CDR2 reads YNNKEL (reference sequence). CDR3 nucleotides: TGTGCCAGCAGCGCTTTCCGGGGCGACAATCAGCCCCAGCATTTT. Translating it yields CASSAFRGDNQPQHF. The full variable domain, its missing parts supplied by reference TRBV3-1 and TRBJ1-5, is DTAVSQTPKYLVTQMGNDKSIKCEQNLGHDTMYWYKQDSKKFLKIMFSYNNKELIINETVPNRFSPKSPDKAHLNLHINSLELGDSAVYFCASSAFRGDNQPQHFGDGTRLSIL.

The sample holds a few counts of this clonotype. The chain joins TRBV4-3 to TRBJ2-4; 9 bases match TRBD1. This CDR3 comprises 15 residues. Germline CDR1 reads LGHNA; CDR2 reads YSLEER. The V gene end was trimmed by 0 bases and the J gene end by 8 bases; junction bases not matched to a gene: 5. The CDR3 loop reads CASSQEGTGMDIQYF. The DNA for the CDR3 is TGCGCCAGCAGCCAAGAGGGGACAGGGATGGACATTCAGTACTTC.

This sequence joins TRBV12-3 or TRBV12-4 and TRBJ1-2, with TRBD1 matching over 8 bases. CDR3 size: 13 residues. J lost 4 bases, V lost 6 bases, and 4 bases had no gene match. For the CDR3, the DNA is TGTGCCAGCAGCAGACAGGGGAGCTATGGCTACACCTTC. Amino acids: CASSRQGSYGYTF.

The chain links TRBV25-1 to TRBJ1-1, with no clear D. Trimming removed 6 bases from V and 1 base from J, with 12 bases in between. The CDR3 spans 14 residues. The V gene's germline CDR1 is MGHDK and CDR2 SYGVNS. CDR3 nucleotides: TGTGCCAGCAGGGGTTTTGCTGGGAACACTGAAGCTTTCTTT. It translates to CASRGFAGNTEAFF.

This clonotype was found many times. The chain joins TRBV4-3 to TRBJ2-3; possibly TRBD1 or TRBD2 for D (6 bases each). Per germline, CDR1 LGHNA and CDR2 YSLEER. With 4 bases removed from V and 4 bases from J, the gap between germline ends came to 15 bases. The CDR3 loop spans 15 amino acids. The CDR3 DNA reads TGCGCCAGCAGCCCGAGGGGGGCCGGATCAGATACGCAGTATTTT. Translated, it gives CASSPRGAGSDTQYF.

This clonotype is a singleton in its sample. V is TRBV6-2 or TRBV6-3 and J is TRBJ2-1, with 8 positions matching TRBD2. J was trimmed by 2 bases and V by 6 bases; bases with no gene match: 6. The CDR3 loop spans 15 amino acids. CDR1 is MNHEY, CDR2 SVGEGT, per germline. The CDR3 DNA sequence: TGTGCCAGCAGACGTGGCGGGGGGCCCTACAATGAGCAGTTCTTC. It codes for CASRRGGGPYNEQFF.

V gene TRBV9 combines with J gene TRBJ2-3, with D perhaps TRBD2 (6 bases). The CDR3 is 17 amino acids. Trimming cost V 0 bases and J 3 bases, with 17 bases left between them. Per the germline V gene, CDR1 is SGDLS and CDR2 is YYNGEE. The CDR3 region is CASSVGGGVKWTDTQYF. In nucleotides, the CDR3 is TGTGCCAGCAGCGTAGGAGGCGGGGTAAAGTGGACAGATACGCAGTATTTT.

The chain employs TRBV7-8 and TRBJ1-6; D is undetermined. CDR3 length equals 14 residues. With 1 base removed from V and 7 bases from J, the gap between germline ends came to 8 bases. Per germline, CDR1 SGHVS and CDR2 FQNEAQ. The CDR3 is CASSLGARNSPLHF. CDR3 sequence (DNA): TGTGCCAGCAGCTTAGGGGCGAGGAATTCACCCCTCCACTTT.

This rearrangement joins TRBV10-1 to TRBJ2-2; D is perhaps TRBD1 (6 bases). The V end was cut by 2 bases, the J end by 3 bases, with 10 bases between. Germline CDR1 is WNHNN and CDR2 is SYGVQD (reference sequence). The CDR3 is 15 residues long. CDR3: CASSESTGYTGELFF. CDR3 bases: TGCGCCAGCAGTGAGAGTACAGGGTACACCGGGGAGCTGTTTTTT.

This clonotype was found many times. The CDR3 loop is CASSSPPLAANEQFF. CDR3 in DNA: TGTGCCAGCAGCTCGCCACCGCTAGCGGCTAATGAGCAGTTCTTC. V is TRBV7-2 and J is TRBJ2-1; 7 nucleotides line up with TRBD2. The J segment lost 7 bases and the V segment lost 4 bases, leaving 10 bases of the junction unmatched. This CDR3 has 15 amino acids. The germline CDR1 and CDR2 sequences are SGHTA and FQGNSA.

V is TRBV7-2 and J is TRBJ1-2, with D tentatively TRBD1 (5 bases). Germline CDR1 and CDR2: SGHTA and FQGNSA. This CDR3 spans 15 amino acids. V lost 5 bases to trimming and J lost 0 bases, with 13 bases between them. In DNA form, the CDR3 reads TGTGCCAGCAGCAAAGGGGCTCGAGCTAACTATGGCTACACCTTC. It encodes CASSKGARANYGYTF.

The sample holds a few counts of this clonotype. This chain joins TRBV6-5 and TRBJ2-7; either TRBD1 or TRBD2 may supply D (5 bases each). The CDR3 totals 17 residues. Per the germline V gene, CDR1 is MNHEY and CDR2 is SVGAGI. V lost 2 bases and J lost 1, with 18 bases in between. The CDR3: CASSYRGSGADSYEQYF. The CDR3 bases are TGTGCCAGCAGTTACCGGGGCAGTGGCGCTGATTCCTACGAGCAGTACTTC.

This chain connects TRBV4-3 to TRBJ2-3; 8 bases are a match to TRBD2. V was clipped by 0 bases and J by 2 bases; unmatched bases: 10. Germline V gene sequence: CDR1 LGHNA, CDR2 YSLEER. CDR3 length: 18 amino acids. CDR3 in DNA: TGCGCCAGCAGCCAAGAAGAGGTAGCGGGGACTCTCACAGATACGCAGTATTTT. It translates to CASSQEEVAGTLTDTQYF.

J is TRBJ1-3 and V is TRBV7-2; D is possibly TRBD1 (5 bases). Trimming took off 8 bases at V and 0 bases at J, with 11 bases between the two ends. The CDR3 contains 14 residues. CDR1 is SGHTA, CDR2 FQGNSA, per germline. The CDR3 region has the DNA TGTGCCAGCGGCCCCGGGGGCTCTGGAAACACCATATATTTT. Translation gives CASGPGGSGNTIYF.

This clonotype was picked up a small number of times. V is TRBV20-1 and J is TRBJ1-6, with 7 bases fitting TRBD1. Losses at the gene ends were 5 bases for V and 1 base for J; bases not matched to a gene: 5. Per germline, CDR1 DFQATT and CDR2 SNEGSKA (reference sequence). The CDR3 totals 15 residues. CDR3 in DNA: TGCAGTGCTCCAGGGGGTTTGTCCTATAATTCACCCCTCCACTTT. This encodes CSAPGGLSYNSPLHF.

The chain joins TRBV12-5 to TRBJ2-2, with D possibly being TRBD1 or TRBD2 (5 bases each). The V gene's germline CDR1 is LGHNT and CDR2 FRNRAP. The germline V and J ends were trimmed by 5 bases and 4 bases, with 11 bases remaining between them. CDR3 length: 14 residues. The chain's CDR3 is CASGLRDGTGELFF. For the CDR3, the DNA is TGTGCTAGTGGTCTCAGGGACGGCACCGGGGAGCTGTTTTTT. The complete variable domain, with remaining parts taken from reference TRBV12-5 and TRBJ2-2, reads DARVTQTPRHKVTEMGQEVTMRCQPILGHNTVFWYRQTMMQGLELLAYFRNRAPLDDSGMPKDRFSAEMPDATLATLKIQPSEPRDSAVYFCASGLRDGTGELFFGEGSRLTVL.

The chain is built from TRBV20-1 and TRBJ1-2; 7 positions match TRBD1. This CDR3 has 13 amino acids. The ends lost 5 bases at V and 2 bases at J; junction bases unmatched: 5. The V gene's germline CDR1 is DFQATT and CDR2 SNEGSKA (reference sequence). DNA of the CDR3: TGCAGTGCTCCCGACAGGGTAAACTATGGCTACACCTTC. It codes for CSAPDRVNYGYTF.

This clonotype has only a few counts. The V call is TRBV19, the J call TRBJ2-3, with TRBD2 matching over 8 bases. The CDR3 totals 14 residues. Germline loops: CDR1 LNHDA, CDR2 SQIVND (reference sequence). The V gene end was trimmed by 7 bases and the J gene end by 1 base; junction bases not matched to a gene: 4. The CDR3 here is CASTLAGRTDTQYF. Here the CDR3 DNA reads TGTGCCAGTACTTTAGCGGGACGCACAGATACGCAGTATTTT.

This clonotype was seen a few times. This chain links TRBV4-2 with TRBJ2-5; 10 bases agree with TRBD2. The CDR3 length is 16 residues. Germline values: CDR1 LGHNA, CDR2 YNFKEQ. Trimming at V came to 1 base and at J to 4 bases, leaving 6 bases not matched to a gene. CDR3 amino acids: CASSQGEPSGGETQYF. In DNA form, the CDR3 reads TGTGCCAGCAGCCAAGGGGAACCTAGCGGGGGAGAGACCCAGTACTTC.

This clonotype was counted between two and nine times. This chain links TRBV24-1 with TRBJ1-2; unclear D gene. Germline loops: CDR1 KGHDR, CDR2 SFDVKD. The CDR3 is made up of 13 amino acids. V shed 4 bases and J shed 5 bases, with 10 bases lying between them. CDR3 nucleotide sequence: TGTGCCACCAGTGACGGGTCCGGGTATGGCTACACCTTC. Amino acid sequence: CATSDGSGYGYTF.